Each of the 18 T cell receptor beta chains below was sequenced from the same sample in a study of blood T cell repertoires in COVID-19. Assay used: immunoSEQ multiplex PCR; TCRdb lists only in-frame clones, some missing. Among some 200,000 clones, roughly 91% were seen once, and the ten largest hold 7% to 8.5%. Sequenced material: PBMCs or T cells enriched from blood (not recorded which). The receptor source for this set is a man aged 25 to 45 in a cohort exposed to, infected with or recovered from COVID-19 (not recorded which).

The chain is built from TRBV28 and TRBJ1-5; 8 nucleotides align to TRBD1. This CDR3 is built from 16 residues. Germline CDR1 MDHEN, CDR2 SYDVKM. The junction had 14 bases not matched to a gene; V was cut back by 5 bases and J by 8 bases. The CDR3 DNA reads TGTGCCAGCAGTCCATTAGGACAGGGAAGTATGGAGCCCCAGCATTTT. Translating it yields CASSPLGQGSMEPQHF.

This chain connects TRBV19 to TRBJ2-1, with 7 positions matching TRBD2. Germline V gives CDR1 LNHDA, CDR2 SQIVND (reference sequence). The CDR3 is 17 amino acids. V dropped 4 bases and J dropped 2; count of bases not matched to a gene: 11. This chain's CDR3 is CASSTRRGRWTYNEQFF. DNA of the CDR3: TGTGCCAGTAGTACGAGGCGCGGGAGATGGACCTACAATGAGCAGTTCTTC.

A few counts support this clone. The chain uses TRBV24-1 and TRBJ2-1, with a possible D match to TRBD2 (6 bases). Trimming cost V 7 bases and J 12 bases, with 18 bases left between them. CDR1 KGHDR and CDR2 SFDVKD come from the germline V gene. CDR3 length equals 13 residues. For the CDR3, the DNA is TGTGCCACCAGCAAACCCGGGACTCCCAGGCAGTTCTTC. This translates into CATSKPGTPRQFF.

The V and J genes are TRBV2 and TRBJ2-5; D might be TRBD2 (6 bases). The germline V gene encodes CDR1 SNHLY and CDR2 FYNNEI. The V gene lost 2 bases and the J gene lost 1 base, with 11 bases spanning the gap. The CDR3 loop spans 15 amino acids. The chain's CDR3 is CASSESTSSQETQYF. DNA of the CDR3: TGTGCCAGCAGTGAAAGTACTAGCAGCCAAGAGACCCAGTACTTC.

The chain is built from TRBV5-1 and TRBJ2-3, with TRBD1 as a possible D gene (6 bases). CDR3 size: 14 residues. Looked up from germline, CDR1 is SGHRS and CDR2 is YFSETQ. Trimming took off 5 bases at V and 2 bases at J, with 12 bases between the two ends. The CDR3 is CASSRQELTDTQYF. DNA of the CDR3: TGCGCCAGCAGTCGACAGGAACTCACAGATACGCAGTATTTT.

The V gene is TRBV11-2, the J gene TRBJ2-1; D is possibly TRBD2 (6 bases). This CDR3 region has 19 residues. In germline, CDR1 is SGHAT, CDR2 FQNNGV. Trimming took 5 bases from V and 3 from J, leaving 26 bases between them. The chain's CDR3 is CASSRPTSFKSSYYNEQFF. CDR3 nucleotides: TGTGCCAGCAGCCGACCGACTAGTTTCAAATCGTCCTACTACAATGAGCAGTTCTTC. The full variable domain, in which reference TRBV11-2 and TRBJ2-1 provide the parts outside the CDR3, is EAGVAQSPRYKIIEKRQSVAFWCNPISGHATLYWYQQILGQGPKLLIQFQNNGVVDDSQLPKDRFSAERLKGVDSTLKIQPAKLEDSAVYLCASSRPTSFKSSYYNEQFFGPGTRLTVL.

The chain is built from TRBV5-1 and TRBJ2-7; 7 bases match TRBD1. The V and J ends lost 0 bases and 2 bases, in that order; junction bases with no gene match: 2. The CDR3 extends over 14 amino acids. The germline V gene has CDR1 SGHRS and CDR2 YFSETQ. The CDR3 DNA sequence: TGCGCCAGCAGCTTGGACAGGGGCCCCTACGAGCAGTACTTC. Translated: CASSLDRGPYEQYF.

The chain has TRBV28 and TRBJ2-7; 8 bases are shared with TRBD1. The ends lost 5 bases at V and 0 bases at J; junction bases unmatched: 9. The germline CDR1 and CDR2 sequences are MDHEN and SYDVKM. The CDR3 has 16 residues. Written as DNA, the CDR3 is TGTGCCAGCAGTGCTTACCAGGGGGCATCCTCCTACGAGCAGTACTTC. This sequence encodes CASSAYQGASSYEQYF.

The chain is built from TRBV6-5 and TRBJ2-1; 9 bases line up with TRBD2. The germline gives CDR1 MNHEY, CDR2 SVGAGI. CDR3 length equals 14 residues. The ends lost 4 bases at V and 9 bases at J; junction bases unmatched: 7. CDR3 amino acids: CASSSGTSRFEQFF. CDR3 nucleotides: TGTGCCAGCAGTTCGGGGACTAGCCGTTTTGAGCAGTTCTTC.

This clone came up once. This rearrangement joins TRBV18 to TRBJ2-7; 7 bases map to TRBD1. Germline CDR1 and CDR2: KGHSH and LQKENI. V was clipped by 1 base and J by 11 bases; unmatched bases: 14. The CDR3 is 15 amino acids. CDR3 sequence: CASSPRTTGPLGEYF. In nucleotides, the CDR3 is TGTGCCAGCTCACCACGTACGACAGGGCCCCTGGGGGAGTACTTC.

The chain combines TRBV28 with TRBJ2-7, with 7 bases identical to TRBD1. Looked up from germline, CDR1 is MDHEN and CDR2 is SYDVKM. Trimming took 3 bases from V and 4 from J; bases not matched to a gene: 3. CDR3 length: 13 amino acids. The CDR3, as DNA: TGTGCCAGCAGTTTGGAGGACAGGTACGAGCAGTACTTC. Its translation: CASSLEDRYEQYF.

This clone was seen a single time. CDR3 residues: CASSTLAGGRNEQFF. In DNA, the CDR3 is TGTGCCAGCAGTACCCTAGCGGGAGGTCGAAATGAGCAGTTCTTC. This chain joins TRBV28 and TRBJ2-1, with 11 bases identical to TRBD2. The CDR3 totals 15 residues. Germline CDR1 and CDR2: MDHEN and SYDVKM. Unmatched junction bases numbered 7, after V lost 5 bases and J lost 7 bases.

The V call is TRBV6-5, the J call TRBJ1-5; D may be TRBD1 (6 bases). Per the germline V gene, CDR1 is MNHEY and CDR2 is SVGAGI. This CDR3 has 13 amino acids. Trimming shortened V by 7 bases and J by 4 bases, and 11 bases separated the two germline ends. This CDR3 is CASKGGANQPQHF. For the CDR3, the DNA is TGTGCCAGCAAGGGGGGGGCGAATCAGCCCCAGCATTTT.

This clone occurred once. This chain joins TRBV7-6 and TRBJ2-7, with 9 bases identical to TRBD1. Germline CDR1 and CDR2: SGHVS and FNYEAQ. The CDR3 sequence is 17 residues long. Trimming cost V 5 bases and J 2 bases; bases outside gene matches: 13. The CDR3 nucleotides read TGTGCCAGCAGCCATCCACGAGTGGGACAGGGTCCCTACGAGCAGTACTTC. This gives the protein CASSHPRVGQGPYEQYF.

The chain recombines TRBV19 with TRBJ2-7, with a tentative D call TRBD1 (5 bases). The CDR3 covers 15 residues. Trimming cost V 1 base and J 3 bases, with 13 bases left between them. The germline V gene has CDR1 LNHDA and CDR2 SQIVND (reference sequence). Here the CDR3 reads CASSIARAPYYEQYF. The CDR3 nucleotides are TGTGCCAGTAGTATAGCCAGGGCCCCCTACTACGAGCAGTACTTC.

This clone was detected a few times. CDR3 amino acids: CASSPLTGRTNTEAFF. Here the CDR3 DNA reads TGTGCCAGCAGCCCCCTGACAGGAAGGACGAACACTGAAGCTTTCTTT. V gene TRBV9 combines with J gene TRBJ1-1; TRBD1 is a possible D gene (6 bases). V dropped 4 bases and J dropped 1 base, with 17 bases sitting between them. Germline CDR1 reads SGDLS; CDR2 reads YYNGEE. The CDR3 runs to 16 residues.

This clone was seen a handful of times. In nucleotides, the CDR3 is TGTGCCAGCAGCCTTCGGACTAGCGGGACAGTCACCGGGGAGCTGTTTTTT. Protein sequence: CASSLRTSGTVTGELFF. The rearrangement links TRBV7-3 to TRBJ2-2; 12 bases map to TRBD2. The CDR3 is made up of 17 amino acids. V was clipped by 5 bases and J by 4 bases; unmatched bases: 8. Germline CDR1 reads SGHTA; CDR2 reads FQGTGA.

This chain joins TRBV19 and TRBJ2-2; 8 bases match TRBD1. The CDR3 is 17 amino acids. The germline V gene encodes CDR1 LNHDA and CDR2 SQIVND (reference sequence). Trimming at V came to 3 bases and at J to 3 bases, leaving 9 bases not matched to a gene. The CDR3 nucleotides are TGTGCCAGTAGTATGTGGTGGCGGGACAGGTACACCGGGGAGCTGTTTTTT. It codes for CASSMWWRDRYTGELFF.